These 29 T cell receptor beta chains share one sample of origin, sequenced in a study of CD8+ T cells in alopecia areata. It was cDNA, reverse transcribed from extracted RNA, that served as the sequencing template. Profiling relied on immunoSEQ multiplex PCR, and the TCRdb table lists in-frame clones only, not all of them. The table shows about 190,000 clones, with about three fifths occurring only once. Treatment noted: oral pan-JAK inhibitor, 5-10 mg twice daily. The sequencing used CD4+ T cells sorted from blood, collected at week 4, from a patient treated with tofacitinib. The source of these receptors is a human donor with alopecia areata.

This clone was seen only a few times. The genes are TRBV6-5 and TRBJ1-2; D gene ambiguous. Trimming stripped 5 bases from V and 8 bases from J, with 15 bases between. Germline V gives CDR1 MNHEY, CDR2 SVGAGI. This CDR3 has 13 residues. CDR3 region: CASSMTLTGGYTF. The CDR3 DNA is TGTGCCAGCAGTATGACCCTGACGGGAGGCTACACCTTC.

V is TRBV7-9 and J is TRBJ2-5; TRBD2 is a possible D gene (6 bases). The CDR3 spans 13 residues. Trimming took 1 base from V and 5 from J, leaving 8 bases between them. Germline lookup yields CDR1 SEHNR and CDR2 FQNEAQ (reference sequence). DNA of the CDR3: TGTGCCAGCAGCTTAGACGCGGGGGAGACCCAGTACTTC. Protein sequence: CASSLDAGETQYF.

The genes are TRBV29-1 and TRBJ2-7; 7 bases align to TRBD1. Germline lookup yields CDR1 SQVTM and CDR2 ANQGSEA. Losses at the gene ends were 6 bases for V and 3 bases for J; bases not matched to a gene: 20. The CDR3 is made up of 17 amino acids. Here the CDR3 reads CSVVTGTALTPLYEQYF. As DNA, the CDR3 is TGCAGCGTCGTAACCGGGACAGCGCTAACCCCTCTCTACGAGCAGTACTTC.

This clone showed up just a few times. The chain joins TRBV7-9 to TRBJ2-2; D is perhaps TRBD1 (5 bases). This CDR3 has 18 residues. CDR1 and CDR2 (germline): SEHNR, FQNEAQ (reference sequence). The V and J ends lost 5 bases and 0 bases respectively, with 19 bases between them. CDR3 in amino acids: CASSPKGRNPANTGELFF. The CDR3 DNA reads as TGTGCCAGCAGCCCAAAGGGGCGTAACCCCGCGAACACCGGGGAGCTGTTTTTT.

V gene TRBV7-9 combines with J gene TRBJ1-2; D remains unclear. V lost 6 bases, J lost 6 bases, and 8 bases lay in between. Germline lookup yields CDR1 SEHNR and CDR2 FQNEAQ (reference sequence). The CDR3 runs 11 residues. The CDR3, as DNA: TGTGCCAGCAGTGACCAGAATGGCTACACCTTC. Translation: CASSDQNGYTF.

The sample holds a few counts of this clone. The identical CDR3 is also encoded by other nucleotide sequences in the sample. The chain uses TRBV30 and TRBJ1-5; maybe TRBD1 (5 bases). The V and J ends lost 2 bases and 1 base respectively, with 6 bases between them. CDR1 is GTSNPN, CDR2 SVGIG, per germline (reference sequence). CDR3 length: 13 residues. This chain's CDR3 is CAWSRGSNQPQHF. In DNA, the CDR3 is TGTGCCTGGAGTCGGGGGAGCAATCAGCCCCAGCATTTT.

The rearrangement links TRBV9 to TRBJ2-3; D ambiguous. The CDR3 sequence is 14 residues long. The germline CDR1 and CDR2 sequences are SGDLS and YYNGEE. Trimming removed 4 bases at V and 0 bases at J, with 9 bases between. CDR3 coding DNA: TGTGCCAGCAGCAAACTGGGGAGCACAGATACGCAGTATTTT. Protein sequence: CASSKLGSTDTQYF.

This clone showed up just a few times. The rearrangement joins TRBV27 to TRBJ1-1; unclear D gene. This CDR3 is 15 amino acids long. V was trimmed by 5 bases and J by 4 bases, leaving 17 bases between them. Germline V gene data show CDR1 as MNHEY and CDR2 as SMNVEV (reference sequence). The CDR3 region has the DNA TGTGCCAGCAGTATCGACCCAAGGACGGGCACTGAAGCTTTCTTT. This translates into CASSIDPRTGTEAFF.

The rearrangement links TRBV7-9 to TRBJ2-4; D possibly uses TRBD1 or TRBD2 (6 bases each). V was cut by 5 bases and J by 2 bases, with 13 bases left in between. The CDR3 consists of 15 residues. Germline V gives CDR1 SEHNR, CDR2 FQNEAQ (reference sequence). DNA of the CDR3: TGTGCCAGCAGCGAAGGGGGGAGTACCAAAAACATTCAGTACTTC. Protein product: CASSEGGSTKNIQYF.

The J gene is TRBJ2-5, the V gene TRBV29-1; TRBD2 aligns across 13 bases. V shed 7 bases, J shed 2 bases, and the junction held 4 bases outside the gene matches. The CDR3 is 14 residues long. Germline CDR1 and CDR2: SQVTM and ANQGSEA. Here the CDR3 DNA reads TGCAGCGCTACTAGCGGGGGGGGACAAGAGACCCAGTACTTC. Translated: CSATSGGGQETQYF.

This chain joins TRBV7-2 and TRBJ2-3; D gene ambiguous. Germline V lookup: CDR1 SGHTA, CDR2 FQGNSA. The CDR3 is made up of 12 amino acids. Trimming took 0 bases from V and 6 from J, leaving 4 bases between them. CDR3 region: CASSLAWDTQYF. DNA of the CDR3: TGTGCCAGCAGCTTAGCGTGGGATACGCAGTATTTT. The complete variable domain, with remaining parts taken from reference TRBV7-2 and TRBJ2-3, reads GAGVSQSPSNKVTEKGKDVELRCDPISGHTALYWYRQSLGQGLEFLIYFQGNSAPDKSGLPSDRFSAERTGGSVSTLTIQRTQQEDSAVYLCASSLAWDTQYFGPGTRLTVL.

The chain recombines TRBV4-1 with TRBJ1-6; perhaps TRBD1 as D (5 bases). Germline CDR1 is MGHRA and CDR2 is YSYEKL. The CDR3 consists of 15 residues. Between the trimmed V and J ends, which lost 1 base and 4 bases, there was a span of 8 bases. The DNA for the CDR3 is TGCGCCAGCAGCCAAGGAGGGACTTATAATTCACCCCTCCACTTT. Translating gives CASSQGGTYNSPLHF.

The V gene is TRBV29-1, the J gene TRBJ1-2; D gene uncertain. The ends were cut back, 4 bases at V and 2 bases at J, with 11 bases in the middle. The CDR3 loop spans 13 amino acids. From germline, CDR1 is SQVTM and CDR2 ANQGSEA. The CDR3 here is CSVGGQANYGYTF. CDR3 in DNA: TGCAGCGTTGGAGGGCAGGCCAACTATGGCTACACCTTC.

The chain has TRBV7-2 and TRBJ2-5; D is unresolved. The germline V gene has CDR1 SGHTA and CDR2 FQGNSA. V was clipped by 5 bases and J by 7 bases, with 11 bases between them. The CDR3 is 12 amino acids. The CDR3 region is CASSGSLGTQYF. The CDR3 coding sequence is TGTGCCAGCAGCGGGTCCCTGGGGACCCAGTACTTC.

V usage is TRBV19 and J usage is TRBJ2-7, with D possibly TRBD1 on 5 matching bases. The V and J ends lost 7 bases and 2 bases respectively, with 18 bases between them. CDR1 and CDR2 from the germline V gene are LNHDA and SQIVND (reference sequence). This CDR3 has 15 amino acids. The CDR3 reads CASTSADSPPYEQYF. The CDR3 DNA is TGTGCCAGTACCTCTGCAGACAGTCCCCCCTACGAGCAGTACTTC.

The gene calls are TRBV30 and TRBJ2-3; D unresolved. CDR3 size: 12 residues. Germline V gene sequence: CDR1 GTSNPN, CDR2 SVGIG (reference sequence). The V gene lost 3 bases and the J gene lost 0 bases, with 4 bases spanning the gap. The CDR3 spells CAWSQSTDTQYF. CDR3 nucleotide sequence: TGTGCCTGGAGCCAAAGCACAGATACGCAGTATTTT.

The chain carries TRBV11-2 and TRBJ2-7; 9 bases align to TRBD1. Germline V gives CDR1 SGHAT, CDR2 FQNNGV. V shed 5 bases, J shed 2 bases, and the junction held 4 bases outside the gene matches. The CDR3 is 14 residues long. The chain's CDR3 is CASSAGQGPYEQYF. The CDR3, as DNA: TGTGCCAGCAGCGCGGGACAGGGTCCCTACGAGCAGTACTTC.

This chain links TRBV7-2 with TRBJ1-4; 7 nucleotides line up with TRBD1. Germline CDR1 reads SGHTA; CDR2 reads FQGNSA. Trimming took 5 bases from V and 5 from J; bases not matched to a gene: 5. The CDR3 extends over 14 amino acids. The CDR3 sequence: CASSQGQLNEKLFF. Written as DNA, the CDR3 is TGTGCCAGCAGCCAGGGACAGCTAAATGAAAAACTGTTTTTT.

The chain recombines TRBV7-9 with TRBJ1-2; D is undetermined. The germline gives CDR1 SEHNR, CDR2 FQNEAQ (reference sequence). The CDR3 totals 13 residues. Trimming took 5 bases from V and 2 from J, leaving 9 bases between them. The CDR3 DNA is TGTGCCAGCAGCCCGACTAAGAACTATGGCTACACCTTC. Amino acid sequence: CASSPTKNYGYTF.

This clone has more than one count but fewer than ten. The genes are TRBV2 and TRBJ2-5, with D tentatively TRBD2 (5 bases). This CDR3 comprises 12 residues. CDR1 and CDR2 from the germline V gene are SNHLY and FYNNEI. Trimming took off 7 bases at V and 4 bases at J, with 10 bases between the two ends. For the CDR3, the DNA is TGTGCCAGCAAACGGGCGGGAGAGACCCAGTACTTC. Encoded protein: CASKRAGETQYF.

About this clone itself: The same CDR3 is also encoded by other DNA sequences in this sample. The CDR3 nucleotides read TGTGCCAGCAGCCTCAGGGGGTCTGGGGCCAACGTCCTGACTTTC. Translation: CASSLRGSGANVLTF. The chain is built from TRBV5-6 and TRBJ2-6, with 7 bases matching TRBD1. Germline values: CDR1 SGHDT, CDR2 YYEEEE. CDR3 length equals 15 residues. With 4 bases clipped from V and 1 base from J, the junction kept 2 bases outside the gene matches.

This clone was seen more than once but under ten times. The chain joins TRBV11-2 to TRBJ2-5; D may match TRBD1 or TRBD2 (5 bases each). Germline V gene sequence: CDR1 SGHAT, CDR2 FQNNGV. V was pared by 7 bases and J by 5 bases, with 11 bases between. The CDR3 has 12 amino acids. CDR3 sequence reads: CASNAWGETQYF. The CDR3 region has the DNA TGTGCCAGCAACGCATGGGGGGAGACCCAGTACTTC.

The rearrangement links TRBV4-1 to TRBJ1-5, with a tentative D call TRBD1 (5 bases). The CDR3 length is 15 residues. V was shortened by 6 bases and J by 2 bases, with 14 bases between the two germline ends. Germline-derived CDR1 and CDR2 are MGHRA and YSYEKL. The CDR3 DNA is TGCGCCAGCAGACTCGAGGGGAAACGCAATCAGCCCCAGCATTTT. Residues: CASRLEGKRNQPQHF.

V gene TRBV11-1 combines with J gene TRBJ1-4; perhaps TRBD1 as D (6 bases). Germline V gene lookup returns CDR1 SGHAT and CDR2 FQDESV (reference sequence). The CDR3 extends over 14 amino acids. Trimming stripped 5 bases from V and 6 bases from J, with 13 bases between. CDR3 DNA sequence: TGTGCCAGCAGCCCTAGGGGGGCGGATGAAAAACTGTTTTTT. This codes for CASSPRGADEKLFF. Using reference TRBV11-1 and TRBJ1-4 for the parts outside the CDR3, the full variable domain is EAEVAQSPRYKITEKSQAVAFWCDPISGHATLYWYRQILGQGPELLVQFQDESVVDDSQLPKDRFSAERLKGVDSTLKIQPAELGDSAMYLCASSPRGADEKLFFGSGTQLSVL.

This sequence joins TRBV2 and TRBJ1-1; no clear D gene. This CDR3 is built from 11 residues. Deletions cut 4 bases from V and 4 bases from J, with 4 bases between. Per germline, CDR1 SNHLY and CDR2 FYNNEI. CDR3 DNA: TGTGCCAGCAGTGCGGGCACTGAAGCTTTCTTT. Translated: CASSAGTEAFF.

The chain is built from TRBV2 and TRBJ1-4; maybe TRBD1 (6 bases). The CDR3 loop spans 19 amino acids. The V gene's germline CDR1 is SNHLY and CDR2 FYNNEI. Trimming took off 4 bases at V and 2 bases at J, with 23 bases between the two ends. The CDR3 sequence: CASSVPTTSDGGTNEKLFF. The DNA for the CDR3 is TGTGCCAGCAGTGTCCCAACGACCAGTGACGGGGGCACTAATGAAAAACTGTTTTTT.

The genes are TRBV9 and TRBJ2-5; 8 bases map to TRBD2. V was pared by 0 bases and J by 4 bases, with 8 bases of the junction left unmatched. CDR3 size: 16 residues. The V gene's germline CDR1 is SGDLS and CDR2 YYNGEE. This CDR3 reads CASSVGGAGVGETQYF. CDR3 coding DNA: TGTGCCAGCAGCGTAGGAGGAGCGGGGGTTGGAGAGACCCAGTACTTC.

J is TRBJ1-4 and V is TRBV27; no clear D gene. The CDR3 is 13 amino acids. Germline CDR1 MNHEY, CDR2 SMNVEV (reference sequence). Trimming cost V 8 bases and J 6 bases, with 13 bases left between them. The CDR3 reads CASRRGSDEKLFF. The CDR3 nucleotides are TGTGCCAGCCGAAGAGGGAGCGATGAAAAACTGTTTTTT. The full variable domain, completed using reference TRBV27 and TRBJ1-4, is EAQVTQNPRYLITVTGKKLTVTCSQNMNHEYMSWYRQDPGLGLRQIYYSMNVEVTDKGDVPEGYKVSRKEKRNFPLILESPSPNQTSLYFCASRRGSDEKLFFGSGTQLSVL.

V is TRBV2 and J is TRBJ1-2; D unresolved. The ends were cut back, 2 bases at V and 4 bases at J, with 11 bases in the middle. Germline V gene lookup returns CDR1 SNHLY and CDR2 FYNNEI. The CDR3 extends over 14 amino acids. The CDR3 DNA is TGTGCCAGCAGTGAAATCGGGATCCTCTATGGCTACACCTTC. Protein product: CASSEIGILYGYTF.